The clone carrying this T cell receptor beta chain showed up just once. The entry originates in a study of blood T cell repertoires in COVID-19. Some clones are missing from TCRdb's copy, which holds only in-frame ones; the method was immunoSEQ multiplex PCR. The table shows 380,000 or so clones, with more than 70% occurring only once. This CDR3 region has 15 residues. This clonotype originated in a man aged 35 to 55 with acute or convalescent COVID-19. The sequenced material came from peripheral blood. This sequence joins TRBV21-1 and TRBJ1-5; the table's TRBD1 call for D was not verified on the DNA. TRBV21-1 is a recognized pseudogene. The CDR3 coding sequence is TGTGCCAGCAGCGCCCCTTTGACAGAGAATCAGCCCCAGCATTTT. Amino acid sequence: CASSAPLTENQPQHF.